This is a list of T cell receptor beta chains from one sample in a study of cytomegalovirus exposure and HLA in healthy donors. Sequencing used immunoSEQ multiplex PCR; TCRdb keeps in-frame clones, though not all of them. The sample contains 150,000 to 180,000 clones, roughly 77% of which appear only once. The source material was PBMCs. The receptors originated from a young man in good health and CMV-seropositive. CDR3s include the opening cysteine and the closing phenylalanine or tryptophan. The D gene is left open where the match is weak. Size tells how often a clone was seen (once, few, many) or the class of an expanded clone, and some rows leave it out.

V gene	clone size	J gene	D gene	CDR3 DNA	CDR3 protein
TRBV15	-	TRBJ2-7	TRBD2	TGTGCCACCAGCAGAGATCAAGGGACTACCTACGAGCAGTACTTC	CATSRDQGTTYEQYF
TRBV25-1	few	TRBJ2-5	-	TGTGCCAGCAATCGCGGGGGCGCGGAGACCCAGTACTTC	CASNRGGAETQYF
TRBV9	-	TRBJ2-1	TRBD2	TGTGCCAGCAGCGTGTCAACTAGCGGGACCAGCTCCTACAATGAGCAGTTCTTC	CASSVSTSGTSSYNEQFF
TRBV7-9	-	TRBJ2-7	TRBD1	TGTGCCAGCAGCTCAGACAGGGCGCGTGGGGGATACGAGCAGTACTTC	CASSSDRARGGYEQYF
TRBV5-1	-	TRBJ2-5	-	TGCGCCAGCAGCCAGGACGGGGTGGAAACCCAGTACTTC	CASSQDGVETQYF
TRBV11-1	-	TRBJ2-5	-	TGTGCCAGCAGCTTAACCGGCAGGGTAGCCCCCGGGACCCAGTACTTC	CASSLTGRVAPGTQYF
TRBV6-1	few	TRBJ2-2	TRBD2	TGTGCTCCGGGACTAGCGGGAGGTTCCACCGGGGAGCTGTTTTTT	CAPGLAGGSTGELFF
TRBV4-1	-	TRBJ1-2	TRBD1	TGCGCCAGCAGCCCAGATGAGGGGGCCCTGGGCGGCTACACCTTC	CASSPDEGALGGYTF
TRBV28	-	TRBJ2-7	TRBD1	TGTGCCAGCAGACGAGGACAGGGGATCTCCTACGAGCAGTACTTC	CASRRGQGISYEQYF
TRBV20-1	-	TRBJ1-2	TRBD1	TGCAGTGCTGCCAGGGGGTATGGCTACACCTTC	CSAARGYGYTF
TRBV14	-	TRBJ2-7	-	TGTGCCAGCAGCCAAGCGAGCGGCTTTTCTTACTACGAGCAGTACTTC	CASSQASGFSYYEQYF
TRBV19	-	TRBJ2-5	-	TGTGCCAGTAGTATACGAGGGCAAGAGACCCAGTACTTC	CASSIRGQETQYF
TRBV5-4	-	TRBJ2-3	TRBD2	TGTGCCAGCACCCTACTAGCGGGAGGGCCTACGACAGATACGCAGTATTTT	CASTLLAGGPTTDTQYF
TRBV19	-	TRBJ2-3	-	TGTGCCAGTAGTATAGATGGGACTTCTCTCTTGGGGGATACGCAGTATTTT	CASSIDGTSLLGDTQYF
TRBV19	-	TRBJ2-1	TRBD2	TGTGCCAGTAGTATGCTAGCGGGAGTAACCTACAATGAGCAGTTCTTC	CASSMLAGVTYNEQFF
TRBV13	-	TRBJ1-1	-	TGTGCCAGCAGCTTAGGGGCACGCTACACTGAAGCTTTCTTT	CASSLGARYTEAFF
TRBV2	-	TRBJ2-1	TRBD2	TGTGCCAGCAGCAGACTAGCGGGAGGGCCGGGCGGATCCTACAATGAGCAGTTCTTC	CASSRLAGGPGGSYNEQFF
TRBV7-2	few	TRBJ2-1	TRBD2	TGTGCCAGCAGCTTAGATAGCGGGCTAACCTACAATGAGCAGTTCTTC	CASSLDSGLTYNEQFF
TRBV7-2	-	TRBJ2-7	TRBD2	TGTGCCAGCAGCTCCACTAGCGGGGGGGCGGGGGAGCAGTACTTC	CASSSTSGGAGEQYF
TRBV10-3	few	TRBJ2-6	TRBD1	TGTGCCATCAGTGGGACAGGGGTTGGGGCCAACGTCCTGACTTTC	CAISGTGVGANVLTF
TRBV12-5	-	TRBJ1-1	-	TGTGCTAGTGGCATGGGAGTTGAAGCTTTCTTT	CASGMGVEAFF
TRBV5-1	-	TRBJ2-5	-	TGCGCCAGCAGCCCCGCGCTCGGGGGAGGCCAAGAGACCCAGTACTTC	CASSPALGGGQETQYF
TRBV19	-	TRBJ1-6	-	TGTGCCAGTAGTATCGCCGCAGGTGGTATTTCACCCCTCCACTTT	CASSIAAGGISPLHF
TRBV2	-	TRBJ1-6	-	TGTGCCAGCAGTGAATCAGGATATAATTCACCCCTCCACTTT	CASSESGYNSPLHF
TRBV19	-	TRBJ2-7	TRBD2	TGTGCCAGTAGTACCGGACTAGCGGGCTACTACGAGCAGTACTTC	CASSTGLAGYYEQYF
TRBV2	few	TRBJ2-3	TRBD2	TGTGCCAGCAGTGAAGATAGCGGGGGGCCTTTGCGGTATTTT	CASSEDSGGPLRYF
TRBV7-9	once	TRBJ2-7	TRBD1	TGTGCCAGCAGCGGTACTGGGACAGGTTGGGGTCCCTCCGAGCAGTACTTC	CASSGTGTGWGPSEQYF
TRBV7-9	-	TRBJ2-3	TRBD2	TGTGCCAGCAGCTTAGTTGTAGCGGGAGAGGATACGCAGTATTTT	CASSLVVAGEDTQYF
TRBV7-6	-	TRBJ2-1	TRBD2	TGTGCCAGCAGCTTAGTTGGGACTAGCGCTCCCAATGAGCAGTTCTTC	CASSLVGTSAPNEQFF
TRBV12-5	-	TRBJ2-7	TRBD2	TGTGCTAGTGGTCCACAGACTAGCTTGAGCTCCTACGAGCAGTACTTC	CASGPQTSLSSYEQYF
TRBV5-4	few	TRBJ2-2	-	TGTGCCAGCAGCTTGGGCGGGATTGCCGGGGAGCTGTTTTTT	CASSLGGIAGELFF
TRBV9	-	TRBJ2-7	TRBD1	TGTGCCAGCAGCGTAGCCGGGACAGGGGCCTACGAGCAGTACTTC	CASSVAGTGAYEQYF
TRBV7-2	-	TRBJ1-1	-	TGTGCCAGCAGCTTATCCCCACTGCCCCCTTTCTTT	CASSLSPLPPFF
TRBV9	-	TRBJ2-3	TRBD2	TGTGCCAGCAGCGTAGCTCGGCTAGCGGGCCAGGCCGATACGCAGTATTTT	CASSVARLAGQADTQYF
TRBV30	-	TRBJ1-5	-	TGTGCCTGGAGTTCGAGACAAAATCAGCCCCAGCATTTT	CAWSSRQNQPQHF
TRBV7-9	-	TRBJ1-2	-	TGTGCCAGCAGCATAGTCCGGGTTACGGGGGACTATGGCTACACCTTC	CASSIVRVTGDYGYTF
TRBV7-2	-	TRBJ2-2	TRBD2	TGTGCCACCCCCCGCCTAACTAGCGGGAACACCGGGGAGCTGTTTTTT	CATPRLTSGNTGELFF
TRBV29-1	-	TRBJ1-1	-	TGCAGCGTTGAAAATCGGTGGGAAGCTTTCTTT	CSVENRWEAFF
TRBV6-7	-	TRBJ2-7	-	TGTGCCAGCAGTTACTCGGCGGGCAGATTTGATTACGAGCAGTACTTC	CASSYSAGRFDYEQYF
TRBV27	-	TRBJ1-5	TRBD1	TGTGCCAGCAGCCATTCTATCCCTCACGACAGGGGAAATCAGCCCCAGCATTTT	CASSHSIPHDRGNQPQHF
TRBV7-8	-	TRBJ1-5	TRBD1	TGTGCCAGCAGCTCCACAGGGGGCGAACAGCCCCAGCATTTT	CASSSTGGEQPQHF
TRBV27	-	TRBJ1-2	TRBD1	TGTGCCAGCAAGGACAGGGTGTTTGGCTACACCTTC	CASKDRVFGYTF